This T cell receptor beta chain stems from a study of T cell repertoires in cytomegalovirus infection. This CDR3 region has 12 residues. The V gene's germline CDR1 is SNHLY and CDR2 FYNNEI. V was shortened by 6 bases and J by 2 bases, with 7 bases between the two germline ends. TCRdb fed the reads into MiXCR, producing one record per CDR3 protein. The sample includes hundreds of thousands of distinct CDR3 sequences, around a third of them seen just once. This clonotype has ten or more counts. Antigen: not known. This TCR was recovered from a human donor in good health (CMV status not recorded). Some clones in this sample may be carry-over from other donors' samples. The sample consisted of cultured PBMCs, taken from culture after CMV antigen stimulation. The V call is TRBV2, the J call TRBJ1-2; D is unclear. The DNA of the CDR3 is TGTGCCAGCAGCCCCGAAAACTATGGCTACACCTTC. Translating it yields CASSPENYGYTF.